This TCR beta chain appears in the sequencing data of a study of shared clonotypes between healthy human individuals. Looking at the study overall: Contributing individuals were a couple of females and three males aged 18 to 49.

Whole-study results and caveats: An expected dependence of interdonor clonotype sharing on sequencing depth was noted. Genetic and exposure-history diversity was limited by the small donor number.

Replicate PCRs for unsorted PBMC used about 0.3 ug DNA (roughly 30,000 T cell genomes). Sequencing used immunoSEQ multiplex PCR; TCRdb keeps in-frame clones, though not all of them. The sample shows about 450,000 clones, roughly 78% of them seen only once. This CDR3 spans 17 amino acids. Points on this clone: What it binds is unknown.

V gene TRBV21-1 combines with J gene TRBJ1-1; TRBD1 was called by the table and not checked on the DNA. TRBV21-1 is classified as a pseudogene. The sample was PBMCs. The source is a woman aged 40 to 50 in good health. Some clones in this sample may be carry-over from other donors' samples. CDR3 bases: TGTGCCAGCAGCAAATTGGGCAGGGGGCGCTTAAGCACTGAAGCTTTCTTT. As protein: CASSKLGRGRLSTEAFF.